This T cell receptor beta chain was retrieved from a study of OX40 agonist ivuxolimab in advanced cancers. Study in general: Three patients got partial responses; one had hepatocellular carcinoma and two had cutaneous melanoma.

Notes on the study in general: Some of the nonresponding patients also showed low levels of normalized T-cell clonal expansion.

Exclusion applied to patients with autoimmune disease history or systemic immunosuppression. V shed 1 base and J 6 bases; nucleotides not matched to a gene: 3. This CDR3 is built from 15 residues. The germline gives CDR1 LNHNV, CDR2 YYDKDF (reference sequence). Only in-frame clones appear in the TCRdb table, and some are missing; sequencing was by immunoSEQ multiplex PCR. This sample has about 92,000 clones; approximately 80% occur once, and the top ten carry around 5.8%. With respect to this clone: Its specificity is unknown.

The TCR was taken from an adult with an advanced solid tumor such as melanoma, head and neck, liver or kidney cancer. V usage is TRBV15 and J usage is TRBJ1-4, with 9 bases aligning to TRBD1. Specimen: CD4+ or CD8+ T cells sorted from blood, collected in a trial of the OX40 agonist ivuxolimab. The CDR3 spells CATSRGQGVDEKLFF. CDR3 nucleotide sequence: TGTGCCACCAGCAGAGGACAGGGGGTGGATGAAAAACTGTTTTTT.